This T cell receptor beta chain appears in the sequencing data of a study of blood T cell repertoires in COVID-19 (dated by TCRdb to the early 2020s). Regarding the study in general: Collaborator samples came from the United States, Italy and Spain and covered acute and convalescent phases of COVID-19. The material from the prospective study consisted of cDNA or gDNA derived from T cells, B-cell-depleted T cells, or PBMCs. Deeply sampled blood TCRbeta repertoires from subjects exposed to, actively infected with, or recovered from COVID-19 were included in the dataset. The repertoires were released in a freely available public database intended as a resource for research on the immune response to SARS-CoV-2. The samples were drawn from the first 160 participants of the ongoing ImmuneRACE study and from roughly 1,300 subjects provided by 6 global collaborators. Nearly every sample came with metadata listing a de-identified subject ID, COVID-19 status, age in years and sex. Where available, HLA class I and class II types were obtained from metadata supplied by the sample provider rather than from assay-based typing.

What the work shows at the level of the full study, not this receptor alone: The amount of clinical and demographic metadata varied by source and participant and was provided uncurated.

At one collaborating source in Seattle, patients were enrolled during active infection and were followed longitudinally through the course of disease. The collaborating institutions used their own protocols to collect whole blood in K2EDTA tubes. For TCRbeta analysis, collaborators shipped samples as frozen whole blood, isolated PBMCs, or DNA extracted from either of those sample types. Concerning this clone itself: This clone's antigen is unknown. No quality values exist for individual bases; no much larger clone is one base distant.

The immunoSEQ Assay, a bias-controlled multiplex PCR, was used to amplify TCRbeta CDR3 regions from genomic DNA. The study's processing was this. Nucleated cell counts per sample were estimated from amplification of reference gene primers within the assay. Sequence reads were collapsed and filtered to measure the absolute abundance of every unique TCRbeta CDR3 rearrangement. For each sample, productive Simpson clonality was calculated as the square root of Simpson's diversity index across productive rearrangements. The clones in this table, taken by TCRdb from immuneACCESS, are in-frame only. Not every clone is retained; where verified, under half of the shortfall comes from an unresolved V gene, and the cause of the rest is unknown. That table is the source of V, J and clone size, and D and trimming were worked out from the DNA. The table for this sample lists some 150,000 clones; approximately 85% of them were counted only once. Around 0.63% of the sample is taken by the ten largest.

Sequences SEHNR (CDR1) and FQNEAQ (CDR2) are obtained from the germline V gene (reference sequence). Reading from cysteine to phenylalanine, the CDR3 counts 14 amino acids. The kept DNA is CDR3 alone, 42 bases in frame from the first base. Deletion took 0 bases off V and 8 bases off J, with a span of 8 bases between the germline ends. The receptor comes from a man in his sixties with COVID-19, enrolled during active disease. In this chain, TRBV7-9 is recombined with TRBJ1-6; the best D guess is TRBD1, with 5 bases matching. Material: peripheral blood. The base sequence is TGTGCCAGCAGCTTAGCGTTAGGGGATTCACCCCTCCACTTT. It is translated as CASSLALGDSPLHF.